These 22 T cell receptor beta chains originate from one sample sequenced in a study of OX40 agonist ivuxolimab in advanced cancers. Some clones are missing from TCRdb's copy, which holds only in-frame ones; the method was immunoSEQ multiplex PCR. The sample has about 110,000 clones, 89% seen once. The sequences come from CD4+ or CD8+ T cells sorted from blood, collected in a trial of the OX40 agonist ivuxolimab. These receptors originate from an adult with an advanced solid tumor such as melanoma, head and neck, liver or kidney cancer.

The CDR3 reads CASESSTGGGLAGVYEQYF. CDR3 nucleotide sequence: TGTGCCAGCGAGAGTAGTACAGGGGGTGGACTAGCGGGGGTCTACGAGCAGTACTTC. The gene calls are TRBV28 and TRBJ2-7, with 13 bases fitting TRBD2. V was clipped by 8 bases and J by 3 bases; unmatched bases: 19. Germline V gene data show CDR1 as MDHEN and CDR2 as SYDVKM. The CDR3 totals 19 residues.

This clone was recorded only once. The J gene is TRBJ1-1, the V gene TRBV30, with D hard to call. This CDR3 has 10 amino acids. CDR1 is GTSNPN, CDR2 SVGIG, per germline (reference sequence). V dropped 2 bases and J dropped 5 bases, with 3 bases sitting between them. As DNA, the CDR3 is TGTGCCTGGAGTAGGACTGAAGCTTTCTTT. It codes for CAWSRTEAFF.

This clone was recorded only once. The CDR3 region is CASSTSGRNEKLFF. The CDR3 DNA reads TGTGCCAGCAGCACGTCCGGGCGTAATGAAAAACTGTTTTTT. The genes are TRBV4-2 and TRBJ1-4, with no clear D. The CDR3 has 14 amino acids. Germline values: CDR1 LGHNA, CDR2 YNFKEQ. V lost 5 bases and J 4 bases, leaving 11 bases between the germline ends.

A word on this clone: This CDR3 is missing its conserved last phenylalanine or tryptophan, likely due to a read error. The chain is built from TRBV28 and TRBJ1-2; maybe TRBD1 (5 bases). Trimming removed 9 bases from V and 4 bases from J, with 12 bases in between. CDR3 length: 12 amino acids. Germline V lookup: CDR1 MDHEN, CDR2 SYDVKM. The CDR3 here is CASGGTGYGYTL. In nucleotides, the CDR3 is TGTGCCAGTGGGGGTACCGGCTATGGCTACACCCTC.

The chain has TRBV28 and TRBJ1-5, with D possibly being TRBD1 (6 bases). The germline gives CDR1 MDHEN, CDR2 SYDVKM. The CDR3 is 16 amino acids. V shed 6 bases and J shed 7 bases, with 22 bases lying between them. The CDR3 DNA sequence: TGTGCCAGCAGCCTATCAACAGGGAGACAAGGGCAGCCCCAGCATTTT. Protein: CASSLSTGRQGQPQHF.

The chain combines TRBV7-2 with TRBJ2-3, with D possibly being TRBD2 (6 bases). The length of the CDR3 is 14 residues. The ends were cut back, 6 bases at V and 1 base at J, with 11 bases in the middle. From germline, CDR1 is SGHTA and CDR2 FQGNSA. CDR3: CASSWGLGTDTQYF. Written as DNA, the CDR3 is TGTGCCAGCAGTTGGGGACTCGGCACAGATACGCAGTATTTT.

J is TRBJ2-2 and V is TRBV6-6; D gene unclear. The CDR3 runs 12 residues. Trimming removed 5 bases from V and 6 bases from J, with 7 bases in between. CDR1 is MNHNY and CDR2 is SVGAGI in the germline V gene (reference sequence). The CDR3 coding sequence is TGTGCCAGCAGTCCCACAGCCGGGGAGCTGTTTTTT. Encoded protein: CASSPTAGELFF.

This clone was seen just once. The rearrangement links TRBV7-2 to TRBJ1-1; TRBD1 matches 7 bases. The trim removed 4 bases at V and 2 bases at J, leaving 10 bases unmatched. The CDR3 runs to 16 residues. The V gene's germline CDR1 is SGHTA and CDR2 FQGNSA. The CDR3 reads CASSYTGTAYNTEAFF. The CDR3 nucleotides read TGTGCCAGCAGCTACACCGGGACAGCTTATAACACTGAAGCTTTCTTT.

The chain couples TRBV11-2 to TRBJ2-3; D might be TRBD2 (6 bases). CDR1 and CDR2 from the germline V gene are SGHAT and FQNNGV. This CDR3 comprises 14 residues. V lost 4 bases to trimming and J lost 4 bases, with 12 bases between them. In DNA form, the CDR3 reads TGTGCCAGCAGCTCGGAGGGCCACGCAGATACGCAGTATTTT. Its translation: CASSSEGHADTQYF.

The V gene is TRBV18, the J gene TRBJ2-5; D uncertain. V lost 3 bases to trimming and J lost 0 bases, with 5 bases between them. The CDR3 contains 13 residues. The germline CDR1 and CDR2 sequences are KGHSH and LQKENI. This chain's CDR3 is CASSPEYQETQYF. CDR3 DNA: TGTGCCAGCTCACCCGAGTACCAAGAGACCCAGTACTTC.

This clone was detected once. The chain is built from TRBV18 and TRBJ1-1; D is unresolved. The CDR3 loop spans 15 amino acids. Germline-derived CDR1 and CDR2 are KGHSH and LQKENI. The V gene lost 6 bases and the J gene lost 4 bases, with 18 bases spanning the gap. The CDR3 nucleotides are TGTGCCAGCTCTCCAATGTCGATAAGCGGCACTGAAGCTTTCTTT. Amino acids: CASSPMSISGTEAFF. The full variable domain, completed using reference TRBV18 and TRBJ1-1, is NAGVMQNPRHLVRRRGQEARLRCSPMKGHSHVYWYRQLPEEGLKFMVYLQKENIIDESGMPKERFSAEFPKEGPSILRIQQVVRGDSAAYFCASSPMSISGTEAFFGQGTRLTVV.

The chain joins TRBV4-3 to TRBJ2-1; D remains ambiguous. Trimming took off 0 bases at V and 7 bases at J, with 13 bases between the two ends. This CDR3 region has 15 residues. Germline-derived CDR1 and CDR2 are LGHNA and YSLEER. The CDR3 reads CASSQEWRGWNEQFF. CDR3 in DNA: TGCGCCAGCAGCCAAGAGTGGCGAGGTTGGAATGAGCAGTTCTTC.

The V call is TRBV4-2, the J call TRBJ1-5; tentatively, D is TRBD1 (6 bases). Deletions cut 4 bases from V and 7 bases from J, with 17 bases between. The CDR3 has 15 amino acids. In germline, CDR1 is LGHNA, CDR2 YNFKEQ. The CDR3 is CASSRGSSGAQPQHF. CDR3 DNA sequence: TGTGCCAGCAGCCGGGGGAGCTCGGGGGCCCAGCCCCAGCATTTT.

V and J are TRBV4-3 and TRBJ1-2; 11 positions agree with TRBD1. Losses at the gene ends were 4 bases for V and 4 bases for J; bases not matched to a gene: 2. The CDR3 has 14 residues. The germline gives CDR1 LGHNA, CDR2 YSLEER. Here the CDR3 DNA reads TGCGCCAGCAGCCCGGACAGGGGGCCCTATGGCTACACCTTC. This gives the protein CASSPDRGPYGYTF.

The rearrangement uses TRBV29-1 and TRBJ2-1, with D perhaps assigned TRBD1 or TRBD2 (6 bases each). The CDR3 extends over 15 amino acids. Between the trimmed V and J ends, which lost 5 bases and 8 bases, there was a span of 22 bases. CDR1 SQVTM and CDR2 ANQGSEA come from the germline V gene. CDR3 region: CSVHLGGGGIDEQFF. The CDR3, as DNA: TGCAGCGTTCACCTGGGGGGCGGAGGGATCGATGAGCAGTTCTTC.

Worth noting for this clone: The sample has other DNA sequences that encode this CDR3 too. This chain uses TRBV5-4 with TRBJ2-7; no clear D. Germline CDR1 is SGHNT and CDR2 is YYREEE (reference sequence). The ends were cut back, 2 bases at V and 4 bases at J, with 7 bases in the middle. CDR3 length equals 12 residues. The CDR3 reads CASSLGAYEQYF. The CDR3 nucleotides are TGTGCCAGCAGCTTAGGAGCTTACGAGCAGTACTTC.

V gene TRBV4-1 combines with J gene TRBJ2-2; no clear D gene. The CDR3 spans 17 residues. V gave up 0 bases and J gave up 5 bases, with 16 bases separating them. CDR1 is MGHRA and CDR2 is YSYEKL in the germline V gene. DNA of the CDR3: TGCGCCAGCAGCCAAGAAATAACTATGGGCAATACCGGGGAGCTGTTTTTT. Residues: CASSQEITMGNTGELFF.

This clone appeared once. Other DNA sequences in the same sample also yield this CDR3. V and J are TRBV7-3 and TRBJ2-3; D possibly matches TRBD1 or TRBD2 (5 bases each). V was cut by 5 bases and J by 2 bases, with 17 bases left in between. Germline V CDR1 and CDR2: SGHTA, FQGTGA. This CDR3 is built from 16 residues. CDR3 DNA: TGTGCCAGCAGCCCGTCGGGACCGCGTTCCACAGATACGCAGTATTTT. As protein: CASSPSGPRSTDTQYF.

The rearrangement links TRBV11-1 to TRBJ1-6; D unclear. The CDR3 length is 15 residues. Trimming stripped 5 bases from V and 3 bases from J, with 11 bases between. Germline loops: CDR1 SGHAT, CDR2 FQDESV (reference sequence). The CDR3 nucleotides are TGTGCCAGCAGCCTCGGACTGTTCTATAATTCACCCCTCCACTTT. Protein product: CASSLGLFYNSPLHF. Full variable domain (rest looked up from reference TRBV11-1 and TRBJ1-6): EAEVAQSPRYKITEKSQAVAFWCDPISGHATLYWYRQILGQGPELLVQFQDESVVDDSQLPKDRFSAERLKGVDSTLKIQPAELGDSAMYLCASSLGLFYNSPLHFGNGTRLTVT.

V gene TRBV9 combines with J gene TRBJ2-5; D assignment may be TRBD1 or TRBD2 (5 bases each). The CDR3 consists of 12 residues. Trimming left V 4 bases short and J 5 bases short, with 9 bases between. CDR1 and CDR2 (germline): SGDLS, YYNGEE. The CDR3 sequence is CASSSRGETQYF. CDR3 DNA sequence: TGTGCCAGCAGCTCGAGGGGTGAGACCCAGTACTTC.

This chain links TRBV28 with TRBJ2-2; 8 bases are a match to TRBD1. V gave up 7 bases and J gave up 6 bases; unmatched junction bases: 7. Germline CDR1 MDHEN, CDR2 SYDVKM. The CDR3 loop spans 14 amino acids. The CDR3 spells CASTDRGWSGELFF. CDR3 nucleotide sequence: TGTGCCAGCACTGACAGGGGCTGGTCCGGGGAGCTGTTTTTT.

This sequence joins TRBV6-5 and TRBJ2-1; the D gene could be TRBD1 or TRBD2 (6 bases each). The germline CDR1 and CDR2 sequences are MNHEY and SVGAGI. The V and J ends lost 0 bases and 4 bases respectively, with 10 bases between them. The CDR3 loop spans 15 amino acids. The chain's CDR3 is CASSYSRGRYNEQFF. The CDR3 nucleotides read TGTGCCAGCAGTTACTCCCGGGGGCGTTACAATGAGCAGTTCTTC.